This passage covers 17 T cell receptor beta chains from one sample sequenced in a study of human thymus T cells. Thymus specimens were resections from corrective heart surgery. Using immunoSEQ multiplex PCR, the repertoire was profiled, and TCRdb retains in-frame clones only, with some absent. The repertoire holds 86,000 or so clones, with around 96% as singletons. The sample consisted of thymus tissue. These receptors came from a boy younger than two with a congenital heart defect but otherwise immunologically healthy.

This chain joins TRBV9 and TRBJ1-1, with 10 bases identical to TRBD1. J gave up 3 bases and V 3 bases, and 5 bases lay outside the gene matches. Germline V CDR1 and CDR2: SGDLS, YYNGEE. CDR3 size: 15 residues. In nucleotides, the CDR3 is TGTGCCAGCAGCGCCGGGACAGGGGCCCACACTGAAGCTTTCTTT. It encodes CASSAGTGAHTEAFF.

J is TRBJ2-3 and V is TRBV9; the D is unclear. Trimming stripped 4 bases from V and 2 bases from J, with 14 bases between. CDR1 and CDR2 (germline): SGDLS, YYNGEE. This CDR3 is built from 15 residues. This CDR3 reads CASSPLVSFTDTQYF. The CDR3 region has the DNA TGTGCCAGCAGCCCCCTTGTGTCTTTCACAGATACGCAGTATTTT. Based on the CDR3 plus reference TRBV9 and TRBJ2-3, the full variable domain is DSGVTQTPKHLITATGQRVTLRCSPRSGDLSVYWYQQSLDQGLQFLIQYYNGEERAKGNILERFSAQQFPDLHSELNLSSLELGDSALYFCASSPLVSFTDTQYFGPGTRLTVL.

The gene calls are TRBV11-2 and TRBJ1-1; a possible D gene is TRBD1 (6 bases). Germline V gene data show CDR1 as SGHAT and CDR2 as FQNNGV. The CDR3 contains 14 residues. V lost 4 bases, J lost 4 bases, and 13 bases lay in between. Here the CDR3 DNA reads TGTGCCAGCAGCTCGGCGGGACATATCACTGAAGCTTTCTTT. Protein product: CASSSAGHITEAFF.

This sequence joins TRBV6-1 and TRBJ2-7, with D unresolved. CDR1 and CDR2 (germline): MNHNS, SASEGT. CDR3 length equals 14 residues. The V and J ends lost 2 bases and 4 bases respectively, with 12 bases between them. The chain's CDR3 is CASSEWAHLYEQYF. In DNA, the CDR3 is TGTGCCAGCAGTGAATGGGCCCACTTATACGAGCAGTACTTC.

V and J are TRBV19 and TRBJ1-2; tentatively, D is TRBD1 (6 bases). Trimming took 5 bases from V and 7 from J, leaving 20 bases between them. CDR3 length: 15 residues. Germline V gene lookup returns CDR1 LNHDA and CDR2 SQIVND (reference sequence). The CDR3 loop is CASSDPYRELAGYTF. The CDR3 coding sequence is TGTGCCAGTAGTGACCCCTACAGGGAATTGGCTGGCTACACCTTC.

V usage is TRBV2 and J usage is TRBJ1-2; TRBD1 matches 8 bases. Germline V gene lookup returns CDR1 SNHLY and CDR2 FYNNEI. This CDR3 is built from 13 residues. V trimming: 6 bases; J trimming: 7 bases; junction bases outside the gene matches: 7. In nucleotides, the CDR3 is TGTGCCAGCAGAGGGCAGGGGGCTTTTGGCTACACCTTC. Residues: CASRGQGAFGYTF.

V gene TRBV27 combines with J gene TRBJ2-7; TRBD1 or TRBD2 may be the D gene (5 bases each). V was clipped by 8 bases and J by 4 bases, with 27 bases between them. The CDR3 sequence is 17 residues long. Germline V CDR1 and CDR2: MNHEY, SMNVEV (reference sequence). DNA for the CDR3: TGTGCCAGCCGCGCAGTGTTAGGGACCGCAATGAGTTACGAGCAGTACTTC. This translates into CASRAVLGTAMSYEQYF.

The V and J genes are TRBV7-2 and TRBJ1-4; D unclear. V was shortened by 5 bases and J by 12 bases, with 22 bases between the two germline ends. Germline CDR1 reads SGHTA; CDR2 reads FQGNSA. The CDR3 covers 15 residues. The CDR3 coding sequence is TGTGCCAGCAGCCCGAACACGGATCCTCGCCCCCAACTGTTTTTT. Translating gives CASSPNTDPRPQLFF.

V and J are TRBV4-2 and TRBJ1-1, with D maybe TRBD1 (6 bases). CDR1 is LGHNA and CDR2 is YNFKEQ in the germline V gene. V was shortened by 4 bases and J by 11 bases, with 29 bases between the two germline ends. The CDR3 totals 17 residues. The CDR3 spells CASSPPSGGGKFTGAFF. CDR3 coding DNA: TGTGCCAGCAGCCCACCTAGTGGGGGGGGCAAATTTACGGGGGCTTTCTTT.

The rearrangement joins TRBV6-9 to TRBJ1-2; D is perhaps TRBD1 (6 bases). Germline CDR1 is MNHGY and CDR2 is SVAAGI. The CDR3 covers 14 residues. Deletions cut 4 bases from V and 7 bases from J, with 16 bases between. CDR3 loop: CASSWRQGWAGYTF. CDR3 DNA: TGTGCCAGCAGTTGGAGGCAGGGGTGGGCTGGCTACACCTTC.

The genes are TRBV6-1 and TRBJ2-7; D might be TRBD1 (5 bases). Deletions cut 2 bases from V and 3 bases from J, with 14 bases between. Germline values: CDR1 MNHNS, CDR2 SASEGT. The CDR3 length is 15 residues. CDR3 loop: CASSEKAGMDYEQYF. CDR3 DNA: TGTGCCAGCAGTGAAAAGGCAGGGATGGACTACGAGCAGTACTTC.

A single count supports this clone. The chain links TRBV4-2 to TRBJ2-1, with TRBD2 matching over 16 bases. The V gene end was trimmed by 5 bases and the J gene end by 5 bases; junction bases not matched to a gene: 9. Per the germline V gene, CDR1 is LGHNA and CDR2 is YNFKEQ. CDR3 length: 18 residues. In DNA form, the CDR3 reads TGTGCCAGCAGCAAGGGACTAGCGGGAGGGCCTTCGGACAATGAGCAGTTCTTC. It codes for CASSKGLAGGPSDNEQFF.

This sequence joins TRBV18 and TRBJ2-2; 7 positions agree with TRBD1. V lost 6 bases to trimming and J lost 1 base; unmatched junction nucleotides: 8. Germline V gives CDR1 KGHSH, CDR2 LQKENI. This CDR3 is 16 amino acids long. This chain's CDR3 is CASSILDRQNTGELFF. Here the CDR3 DNA reads TGTGCCAGCTCTATTTTGGACAGGCAGAACACCGGGGAGCTGTTTTTT.

This chain connects TRBV4-3 to TRBJ2-3; D possibly corresponds to TRBD1 (6 bases). CDR3 length: 20 amino acids. Per germline, CDR1 LGHNA and CDR2 YSLEER. Trimming removed 3 bases from V and 0 bases from J, with 25 bases in between. The CDR3 loop is CASSHTPGEPPLTSTDTQYF. The CDR3 DNA reads TGCGCCAGCAGCCACACTCCAGGGGAGCCCCCCCTTACGAGCACAGATACGCAGTATTTT.

V and J are TRBV29-1 and TRBJ1-1; D perhaps matches TRBD1 (5 bases). Germline loops: CDR1 SQVTM, CDR2 ANQGSEA. With 8 bases removed from V and 1 base from J, the gap between germline ends came to 17 bases. CDR3 size: 14 residues. The CDR3 DNA sequence: TGCAGCTCATTGGGGGTCGGGTCGAACACTGAAGCTTTCTTT. This encodes CSSLGVGSNTEAFF. Looking up the rest from reference TRBV29-1 and TRBJ1-1 gives the full variable domain: SAVISQKPSRDICQRGTSLTIQCQVDSQVTMMFWYRQQPGQSLTLIATANQGSEATYESGFVIDKFPISRPNLTFSTLTVSNMSPEDSSIYLCSSLGVGSNTEAFFGQGTRLTVV.

The chain couples TRBV29-1 to TRBJ2-5, with 9 bases that match TRBD1. Germline V gene lookup returns CDR1 SQVTM and CDR2 ANQGSEA. The CDR3 is made up of 14 amino acids. The CDR3 reads CSGRDRAAQETQYF. The CDR3 bases are TGCAGTGGTCGGGACAGGGCCGCTCAAGAGACCCAGTACTTC.

This clone was recorded a few times. The V gene is TRBV2, the J gene TRBJ1-2, with D possibly TRBD1 on 6 matching bases. Germline lookup yields CDR1 SNHLY and CDR2 FYNNEI. This CDR3 spans 14 amino acids. Trimming pared 5 bases from V and 4 bases from J, leaving 14 bases between. The CDR3 sequence is CASSTNGQFYGYTF. CDR3 nucleotide sequence: TGTGCCAGCAGTACGAACGGACAGTTCTATGGCTACACCTTC.